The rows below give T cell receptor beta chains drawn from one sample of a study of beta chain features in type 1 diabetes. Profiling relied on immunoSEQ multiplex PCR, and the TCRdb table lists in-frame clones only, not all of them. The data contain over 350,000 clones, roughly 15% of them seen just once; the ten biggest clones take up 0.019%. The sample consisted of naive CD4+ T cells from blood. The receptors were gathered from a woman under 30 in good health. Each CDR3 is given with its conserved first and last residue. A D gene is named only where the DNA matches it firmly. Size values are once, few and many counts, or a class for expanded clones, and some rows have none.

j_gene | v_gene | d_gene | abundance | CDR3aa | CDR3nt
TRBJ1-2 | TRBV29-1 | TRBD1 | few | CSVDRGSGYTF | TGCAGCGTTGACAGGGGGAGCGGCTACACCTTC
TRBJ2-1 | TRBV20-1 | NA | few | CSASKRNEQFF | TGCAGTGCCAGTAAGCGGAATGAGCAGTTCTTC
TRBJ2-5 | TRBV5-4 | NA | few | CASSRPQVQETQYF | TGTGCCAGCAGCCGACCTCAGGTCCAAGAGACCCAGTACTTC
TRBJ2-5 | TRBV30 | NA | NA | CAWSVSGLQETQYF | TGTGCCTGGAGTGTAAGCGGTTTACAAGAGACCCAGTACTTC
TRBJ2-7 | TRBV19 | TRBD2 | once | CASSIGRTSGSPYEQYF | TGTGCCAGTAGTATAGGGAGGACTAGCGGAAGCCCCTACGAGCAGTACTTC
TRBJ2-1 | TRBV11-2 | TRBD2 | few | CASSYLFGRDYNEQFF | TGTGCCAGCAGCTACCTCTTCGGGAGGGATTACAATGAGCAGTTCTTC
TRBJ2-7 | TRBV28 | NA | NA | CASSLSRVWGLGPVQYF | TGTGCCAGCAGTTTGTCTCGTGTGTGGGGCCTGGGTCCCGTGCAGTACTTC
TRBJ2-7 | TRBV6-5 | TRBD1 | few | CATREDRGTNEQYF | TGTGCCACCAGAGAGGACAGGGGGACCAACGAGCAGTACTTC
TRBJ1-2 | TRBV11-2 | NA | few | CASSLDKGYSGYTF | TGTGCCAGCAGCTTAGATAAGGGGTACTCTGGCTACACCTTC
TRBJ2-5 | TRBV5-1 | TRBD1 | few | CASSLEGGRSQETQYF | TGCGCCAGCAGCTTGGAAGGGGGCCGCTCCCAAGAGACCCAGTACTTC
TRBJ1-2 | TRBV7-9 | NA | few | CAEGGGNYGYTF | TGTGCAGAAGGCGGGGGAAACTATGGCTACACCTTC
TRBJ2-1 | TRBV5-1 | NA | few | CASSFHISGNEQFF | TGCGCCAGCAGCTTCCACATTAGCGGCAATGAGCAGTTCTTC
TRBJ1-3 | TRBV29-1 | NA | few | CSGGDLPGNTIYF | TGCAGCGGCGGGGATCTGCCCGGAAACACCATATATTTT
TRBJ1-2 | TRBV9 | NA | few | CASSLGGNYGYTF | TGTGCCAGCAGCCTGGGGGGGAACTATGGCTACACCTTC
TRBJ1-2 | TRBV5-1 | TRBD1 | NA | CASRRQGYGYTF | TGCGCCAGCAGGAGACAGGGGTACGGCTACACCTTC
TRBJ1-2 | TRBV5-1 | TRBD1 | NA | CASSLEGAQNYGYTF | TGCGCCAGCAGCTTGGAGGGGGCGCAGAACTATGGCTACACCTTC
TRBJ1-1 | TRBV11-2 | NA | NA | CASSLRYRSNTEAFF | TGTGCCAGCAGCTTACGGTACAGGTCGAACACTGAAGCTTTCTTT
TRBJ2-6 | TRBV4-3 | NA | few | CASSQHRGTGANVLTF | TGCGCCAGCAGCCAGCATCGGGGTACTGGGGCCAACGTCCTGACTTTC
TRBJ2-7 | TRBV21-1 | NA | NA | CASSKSHSEQYF | TGTGCCAGCAGCAAATCCCACTCCGAGCAGTACTTC
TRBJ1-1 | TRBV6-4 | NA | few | CASSAQMNTEAFF | TGTGCCAGCAGTGCGCAGATGAACACTGAAGCTTTCTTT
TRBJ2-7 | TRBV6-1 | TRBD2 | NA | CASGLAGPYEQYF | TGTGCCAGCGGTCTAGCGGGACCCTACGAGCAGTACTTC
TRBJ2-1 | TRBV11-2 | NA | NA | CASSFHLTLYNEQFF | TGTGCCAGCAGCTTCCACTTAACCCTCTACAATGAGCAGTTCTTC
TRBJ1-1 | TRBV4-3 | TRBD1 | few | CASSQAKDRIWNTEAFF | TGCGCCAGCAGCCAAGCTAAGGACAGGATATGGAACACTGAAGCTTTCTTT
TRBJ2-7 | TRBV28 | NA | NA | CASSPPGAVYAGEQYF | TGTGCCAGCAGTCCCCCCGGGGCTGTCTATGCGGGAGAGCAGTACTTC
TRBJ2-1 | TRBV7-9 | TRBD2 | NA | CASTGRYAGVKGNEQFF | TGTGCCAGCACGGGACGCTACGCGGGAGTCAAGGGTAATGAGCAGTTCTTC
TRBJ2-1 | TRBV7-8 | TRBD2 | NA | CASSLFREGRNKQFF | TGTGCCAGCAGCTTATTCAGGGAGGGTCGTAATAAGCAGTTCTTC
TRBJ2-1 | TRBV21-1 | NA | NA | CASSKVSGQSNNEQFF | TGTGCCAGCAGCAAAGTATCGGGACAGAGTAACAATGAGCAGTTCTTC
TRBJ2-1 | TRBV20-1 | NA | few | CSAPATTHEVF | TGCAGTGCTCCTGCCACTACTCACGAGGTCTTC
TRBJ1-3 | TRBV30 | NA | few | CAWDRPGNTIYF | TGTGCCTGGGACAGACCTGGAAACACCATATATTTT
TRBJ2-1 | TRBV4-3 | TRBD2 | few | CASSQAETSGRAGEQFF | TGCGCCAGCAGCCAAGCAGAGACTAGCGGGAGGGCCGGTGAGCAGTTCTTC
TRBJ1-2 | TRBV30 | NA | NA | CAWSKPTGYGYTF | TGTGCCTGGAGTAAACCGACAGGCTATGGCTACACCTTC
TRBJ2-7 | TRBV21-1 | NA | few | CASSSPLGGLLGGEQYF | TGTGCCAGCAGCTCCCCCCTGGGGGGACTCCTCGGGGGTGAGCAGTACTTC
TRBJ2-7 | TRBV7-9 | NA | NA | CASSLETVHEQYF | TGTGCCAGCAGCTTAGAAACAGTCCACGAGCAGTACTTC
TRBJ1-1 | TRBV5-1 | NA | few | CASSLEVSRGAFF | TGCGCCAGCAGCTTGGAGGTATCAAGGGGAGCTTTCTTT
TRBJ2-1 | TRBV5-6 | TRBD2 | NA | CASRPQHTSGRNEQFF | TGTGCCAGCAGACCTCAGCACACTAGCGGGAGGAATGAGCAGTTCTTC
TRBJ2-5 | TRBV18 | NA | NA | CASSPSLGAFQETQYF | TGTGCCAGCTCACCTTCCTTAGGGGCTTTTCAAGAGACCCAGTACTTC
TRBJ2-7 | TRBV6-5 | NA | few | CASSFFTGAYEQYF | TGTGCCAGCAGTTTTTTCACAGGAGCCTACGAGCAGTACTTC
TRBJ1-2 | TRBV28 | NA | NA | CASSLGQGGYGYTF | TGTGCCAGCAGTTTGGGGCAGGGCGGCTATGGCTACACCTTC
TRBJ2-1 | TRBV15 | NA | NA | CATSRDEAGGWGEQFF | TGTGCCACCAGCAGAGATGAGGCAGGGGGGTGGGGTGAGCAGTTCTTC
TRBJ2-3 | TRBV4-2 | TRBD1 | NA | CASRFGRGYTDTQYF | TGTGCCAGCCGATTCGGCAGGGGGTACACAGATACGCAGTATTTT